In its sample, the clone carrying this T cell receptor (beta chain) was seen a few times. Its antigen is unidentified. This sample stems from a study of T cells after yellow fever vaccination. Study context: Fractions with few cells were prepared using SMART-Seq v4 Ultra Low Input.

Researchers made TCR cDNA using 5'RACE template switching, and this step added a universal primer site and UMIs. TCRdb independently ran MiXCR on the 5' RACE reads; one entry per CDR3 protein. The sample has 300,000 to 400,000 distinct CDR3 sequences, about 12% seen once. General study results and limits: Most clones from primary vaccination were detected again post-booster (roughly 96% CD4, around 90% CD8). A limited proportion of clonotypes was detected within both the CD4 and CD8 compartments.

The CDR3 has 16 amino acids. The sequence was obtained from a young man who received the YFV17D yellow fever vaccine. The chain links TRBV21-1 to TRBJ2-7. TRBV21-1 is termed a pseudogene. The input for sequencing was CD4+ T cells sorted from PBMCs, taken 15 days after the yellow fever booster vaccination. The CDR3 here is CASSKYGRRSSYEQYF. Here the CDR3 DNA reads TGTGCCAGCAGCAAATACGGAAGAAGGAGCTCCTACGAGCAGTACTTC.